This passage covers 32 T cell receptor beta chains from one sample sequenced in a study of shared clonotypes between healthy human individuals. Measured with immunoSEQ multiplex PCR; TCRdb has only the in-frame clones, and not every one. The repertoire includes roughly 520,000 clones, about 96% of them detected once, and about 0.068% sits in the top ten. The sample comprised naive CD4+ T cells sorted from blood. Subset in this sample: CD45RA+ positively selected. These receptors were taken from a woman aged 25 to 39 in good health.

This clone was detected only a few times. The chain's CDR3 is CAISEVAGQPQHF. The CDR3 DNA follows: TGTGCCATCAGTGAGGTGGCAGGCCAGCCCCAGCATTTT. The gene calls are TRBV10-3 and TRBJ1-5, with D unresolved. Germline V gives CDR1 ENHRY, CDR2 SYGVKD. The V gene lost 2 bases and the J gene lost 7 bases, with 9 bases spanning the gap. CDR3 size: 13 residues.

V and J are TRBV28 and TRBJ2-7, with D possibly TRBD2 on 5 matching bases. The CDR3 runs 12 residues. V lost 6 bases to trimming and J lost 3 bases, with 9 bases between them. Germline CDR1 reads MDHEN; CDR2 reads SYDVKM. The CDR3 DNA is TGTGCCAGCAGATCGAGGGACTACGAGCAGTACTTC. This translates into CASRSRDYEQYF. Supplemented by reference TRBV28 and TRBJ2-7, the full variable domain reads DVKVTQSSRYLVKRTGEKVFLECVQDMDHENMFWYRQDPGLGLRLIYFSYDVKMKEKGDIPEGYSVSREKKERFSLILESASTNQTSMYLCASRSRDYEQYFGPGTRLTVT.

The gene calls are TRBV19 and TRBJ2-6, with D possibly matching TRBD1 (5 bases). The CDR3 is 13 amino acids. Germline values: CDR1 LNHDA, CDR2 SQIVND (reference sequence). The V end lost 11 bases, the J end lost 1 base, and 9 bases lay between the germline ends. CDR3 sequence: CAARVSGANVLTF. CDR3 nucleotide sequence: TGTGCCGCCAGGGTTTCTGGGGCCAACGTCCTGACTTTC.

This chain joins TRBV7-2 and TRBJ2-5, with D maybe TRBD2 (7 bases). This CDR3 is built from 16 residues. Trimming removed 1 base at V and 5 bases at J, with 17 bases between. Germline V gene lookup returns CDR1 SGHTA and CDR2 FQGNSA. The CDR3 region is CASSLGLGEGEETQYF. The CDR3 nucleotides are TGTGCCAGCAGCTTAGGGTTAGGGGAGGGGGAGGAGACCCAGTACTTC.

The gene calls are TRBV28 and TRBJ2-7; 8 nucleotides line up with TRBD1. The CDR3 is 12 amino acids. Germline CDR1 reads MDHEN; CDR2 reads SYDVKM. The V gene end was trimmed by 6 bases and the J gene end by 6 bases; junction bases not matched to a gene: 4. In DNA, the CDR3 is TGTGCCAGCAGCGTTGACAGGGGCGAGCAGTACTTC. It translates to CASSVDRGEQYF. The entire variable domain, with the rest obtained from reference TRBV28 and TRBJ2-7, is as follows: DVKVTQSSRYLVKRTGEKVFLECVQDMDHENMFWYRQDPGLGLRLIYFSYDVKMKEKGDIPEGYSVSREKKERFSLILESASTNQTSMYLCASSVDRGEQYFGPGTRLTVT.

This clone appeared once. The rearrangement joins TRBV6-4 to TRBJ1-4; the match to TRBD1 covers 7 bases. With V trimmed by 6 bases and J by 6 bases, 10 bases remained unmatched. This CDR3 region has 15 residues. Germline V CDR1 and CDR2: MRHNA, SNTAGT. In nucleotides, the CDR3 is TGTGCCAGCAGACGAACCGGGACAGCCTATGAAAAACTGTTTTTT. Encoded protein: CASRRTGTAYEKLFF.

The CDR3 is CASSRNRDEQFF. CDR3 nucleotide sequence: TGTGCCAGCAGCAGGAACAGGGATGAGCAGTTCTTC. V is TRBV5-6 and J is TRBJ2-1; D possibly corresponds to TRBD1 (6 bases). Germline CDR1 and CDR2: SGHDT and YYEEEE. The CDR3 consists of 12 residues. The V end was cut by 4 bases, the J end by 8 bases, with 10 bases between.

This chain links TRBV7-7 with TRBJ2-5; D is perhaps TRBD2 (5 bases). Germline CDR1 SSHAT, CDR2 FNYEAQ (reference sequence). V lost 2 bases and J lost 5, with 9 bases in between. The CDR3 is made up of 13 amino acids. CDR3 sequence reads: CASSLREKETQYF. CDR3 DNA sequence: TGTGCCAGCAGCTTACGGGAAAAGGAGACCCAGTACTTC.

The V gene is TRBV5-1, the J gene TRBJ2-1; 14 bases are shared with TRBD2. The CDR3 loop spans 17 amino acids. The V and J ends lost 4 bases and 6 bases, in that order; junction bases with no gene match: 9. Looked up from germline, CDR1 is SGHRS and CDR2 is YFSETQ. CDR3 protein: CASSDPGLAGDANEQFF. In DNA, the CDR3 is TGCGCCAGCAGCGACCCGGGACTAGCGGGAGATGCCAATGAGCAGTTCTTC.

The rearrangement joins TRBV4-2 to TRBJ2-1; 7 bases match TRBD2. Trimming removed 0 bases from V and 8 bases from J; junction bases left unmatched: 13. The CDR3 loop spans 17 amino acids. The germline CDR1 and CDR2 sequences are LGHNA and YNFKEQ. CDR3 protein: CASSQDFGLPRGDEQFF. CDR3 DNA sequence: TGTGCCAGCAGCCAAGATTTTGGCCTCCCTCGGGGGGATGAGCAGTTCTTC.

The rearrangement uses TRBV30 and TRBJ1-3; the match to TRBD1 covers 9 bases. V dropped 1 base and J dropped 2; count of bases not matched to a gene: 0. Germline V CDR1 and CDR2: GTSNPN, SVGIG (reference sequence). The CDR3 runs to 14 residues. CDR3 nucleotide sequence: TGTGCCTGGAGTGGGACAGGGGCTGGAAACACCATATATTTT. It specifies CAWSGTGAGNTIYF.

CDR3 protein: CASSSETLAGSQKDTQYF. CDR3 nucleotides: TGCGCCAGCAGCTCCGAGACACTGGCAGGTAGCCAGAAAGATACGCAGTATTTT. The V and J genes are TRBV4-1 and TRBJ2-3; D remains ambiguous. Germline lookup yields CDR1 MGHRA and CDR2 YSYEKL. The CDR3 is made up of 18 amino acids. V shed 5 bases and J shed 5 bases, with 26 bases lying between them.

This clone has more than one count but fewer than ten. This rearrangement joins TRBV11-2 to TRBJ2-5; D uncertain. V gave up 1 base and J gave up 1 base, with 4 bases separating them. CDR3 length equals 13 residues. Germline V gene lookup returns CDR1 SGHAT and CDR2 FQNNGV. The CDR3 here is CASSLVRQETQYF. CDR3 DNA sequence: TGTGCCAGCAGCTTAGTTCGCCAAGAGACCCAGTACTTC.

The chain combines TRBV7-2 with TRBJ2-7; TRBD1 matches 7 bases. V lost 5 bases to trimming and J lost 7 bases; unmatched junction nucleotides: 14. The CDR3 consists of 15 residues. Germline CDR1 SGHTA, CDR2 FQGNSA. Here the CDR3 reads CASSPDGQAIREQYF. CDR3 DNA sequence: TGTGCCAGCAGCCCCGACGGACAGGCGATTAGGGAGCAGTACTTC.

This clone was seen just once. The gene calls are TRBV18 and TRBJ1-1; a weak D match, TRBD1 (6 bases). CDR1 is KGHSH and CDR2 is LQKENI in the germline V gene. V dropped 1 base and J dropped 2 bases, with 11 bases sitting between them. The CDR3 totals 15 residues. For the CDR3, the DNA is TGTGCCAGCTCACCACTCTCGGGGGCAAACACTGAAGCTTTCTTT. It encodes CASSPLSGANTEAFF.

The V call is TRBV30, the J call TRBJ2-5; D is uncertain. The J call may be mistaken, given a closer DNA end match to TRBJ2-7. There are 13 residues in the CDR3. Germline CDR1 GTSNPN, CDR2 SVGIG (reference sequence). CDR3 DNA: TGTGCCTGGAGTCTCTCTCCCTCCTACGAGCAGTACTTC. It yields the protein CAWSLSPSYEQYF.

V is TRBV9 and J is TRBJ2-7, with D possibly TRBD1 on 6 matching bases. CDR3 length equals 14 residues. Germline loops: CDR1 SGDLS, CDR2 YYNGEE. The ends were cut back, 4 bases at V and 2 bases at J, with 13 bases in the middle. The CDR3 loop reads CASSPTGTTYEQYF. In DNA, the CDR3 is TGTGCCAGCAGCCCCACCGGGACAACCTACGAGCAGTACTTC.

V is TRBV12-5 and J is TRBJ1-1, with 9 bases fitting TRBD1. This CDR3 contains 21 residues. Per the germline V gene, CDR1 is LGHNT and CDR2 is FRNRAP. Trimming removed 1 base from V and 0 bases from J; junction bases left unmatched: 18. The CDR3 DNA reads as TGTGCTAGTGGTTTGGCCCATAAGGCCGCCAGTCGGGACAGGGTGAACACTGAAGCTTTCTTT. It codes for CASGLAHKAASRDRVNTEAFF. The whole variable domain, remainder taken from reference TRBV12-5 and TRBJ1-1, is DARVTQTPRHKVTEMGQEVTMRCQPILGHNTVFWYRQTMMQGLELLAYFRNRAPLDDSGMPKDRFSAEMPDATLATLKIQPSEPRDSAVYFCASGLAHKAASRDRVNTEAFFGQGTRLTVV.

In this sample, this clone turned up once. V is TRBV9 and J is TRBJ2-3; TRBD2 might be the D (6 bases). There are 16 residues in the CDR3. V gave up 2 bases and J gave up 3 bases, with 16 bases separating them. Germline assignment: CDR1 SGDLS and CDR2 YYNGEE. CDR3 sequence reads: CASSVGTAIFTDTQYF. The CDR3 coding sequence is TGTGCCAGCAGCGTCGGGACTGCAATCTTTACAGATACGCAGTATTTT. The full variable domain, its missing parts supplied by reference TRBV9 and TRBJ2-3, is DSGVTQTPKHLITATGQRVTLRCSPRSGDLSVYWYQQSLDQGLQFLIQYYNGEERAKGNILERFSAQQFPDLHSELNLSSLELGDSALYFCASSVGTAIFTDTQYFGPGTRLTVL.

This clone was seen more than once but under ten times. The gene calls are TRBV2 and TRBJ1-1; TRBD1 aligns across 7 bases. V was clipped by 8 bases and J by 3 bases; unmatched bases: 6. Germline CDR1 and CDR2: SNHLY and FYNNEI. This CDR3 has 13 residues. This CDR3 reads CASPIDRDTEAFF. The CDR3 DNA follows: TGTGCCAGCCCGATAGACAGGGACACTGAAGCTTTCTTT.

The V and J genes are TRBV9 and TRBJ1-1, with TRBD1 matching over 7 bases. The CDR3 length is 15 residues. J lost 0 bases, V lost 4 bases, and 6 bases had no gene match. Germline loops: CDR1 SGDLS, CDR2 YYNGEE. This CDR3 reads CASSPAQGMNTEAFF. The CDR3 nucleotides are TGTGCCAGCAGCCCCGCACAGGGGATGAACACTGAAGCTTTCTTT.

The chain carries TRBV27 and TRBJ1-2, with 8 positions matching TRBD1. The CDR3 is 11 residues long. V shed 8 bases and J 8 bases; nucleotides not matched to a gene: 4. The germline V gene has CDR1 MNHEY and CDR2 SMNVEV (reference sequence). CDR3 amino acids: CASRYRGGYTF. CDR3 nucleotides: TGTGCCAGCCGATACAGGGGGGGCTACACCTTC.

The chain couples TRBV28 to TRBJ2-1; unclear D gene. Between the trimmed V and J ends, which lost 1 base and 5 bases, there was a span of 12 bases. This CDR3 is 15 amino acids long. Germline CDR1 is MDHEN and CDR2 is SYDVKM. The CDR3 sequence: CASSLLGRVDNEQFF. The CDR3 bases are TGTGCCAGCAGTTTATTGGGCCGGGTGGACAATGAGCAGTTCTTC.

This clone has just one count. The chain recombines TRBV5-6 with TRBJ1-4, with a tentative D call TRBD1 (5 bases). Germline CDR1 SGHDT, CDR2 YYEEEE. This CDR3 has 15 residues. The V and J ends lost 1 base and 2 bases respectively, with 9 bases between them. CDR3 residues: CASSLYGGTNEKLFF. The CDR3 coding sequence is TGTGCCAGCAGCTTGTACGGGGGTACTAATGAAAAACTGTTTTTT.

This chain joins TRBV5-5 and TRBJ1-3, with D possibly matching TRBD1 (6 bases). The CDR3 spans 14 residues. In germline, CDR1 is SGHKS, CDR2 YYEKEE (reference sequence). The V end was cut by 5 bases, the J end by 2 bases, with 11 bases between. In DNA, the CDR3 is TGTGCCAGCAGTTTCGGACAGACTGGAAACACCATATATTTT. Translating it yields CASSFGQTGNTIYF. The variable domain in full, with the rest retrieved from reference TRBV5-5 and TRBJ1-3, is DAGVTQSPTHLIKTRGQQVTLRCSPISGHKSVSWYQQVLGQGPQFIFQYYEKEERGRGNFPDRFSARQFPNYSSELNVNALLLGDSALYLCASSFGQTGNTIYFGEGSWLTVV.

The chain joins TRBV28 to TRBJ2-6; 9 positions agree with TRBD1. With V trimmed by 6 bases and J by 0 bases, 12 bases remained unmatched. CDR1 and CDR2 from the germline V gene are MDHEN and SYDVKM. The CDR3 contains 19 residues. CDR3 residues: CASSLPGTGSISGANVLTF. CDR3 in DNA: TGTGCCAGCAGCCTACCCGGGACAGGGTCCATCTCTGGGGCCAACGTCCTGACTTTC. The whole variable domain, filled in from reference TRBV28 and TRBJ2-6, reads DVKVTQSSRYLVKRTGEKVFLECVQDMDHENMFWYRQDPGLGLRLIYFSYDVKMKEKGDIPEGYSVSREKKERFSLILESASTNQTSMYLCASSLPGTGSISGANVLTFGAGSRLTVL.

The chain links TRBV4-2 to TRBJ2-5; either TRBD1 or TRBD2 may fit D (6 bases each). Looked up from germline, CDR1 is LGHNA and CDR2 is YNFKEQ. This CDR3 is built from 17 residues. V lost 3 bases and J lost 3, with 20 bases in between. This CDR3 is CASSQGAYPPGEETQYF. CDR3 coding DNA: TGTGCCAGCAGCCAGGGGGCTTACCCCCCGGGGGAAGAGACCCAGTACTTC.

This clone was observed a few times. The chain uses TRBV28 and TRBJ1-1; no clear D gene. CDR1 is MDHEN and CDR2 is SYDVKM in the germline V gene. V was trimmed by 8 bases and J by 1 base, leaving 5 bases between them. The CDR3 consists of 11 residues. CDR3 loop: CASWTNTEAFF. The CDR3 DNA reads TGTGCCAGCTGGACGAACACTGAAGCTTTCTTT.

The gene calls are TRBV2 and TRBJ2-3; TRBD1 aligns across 7 bases. The CDR3 has 16 residues. The V segment lost 6 bases and the J segment 4 bases; nucleotides outside the gene matches: 13. Germline V gene sequence: CDR1 SNHLY, CDR2 FYNNEI. The CDR3, as DNA: TGTGCCAGCAGCGTGACAGGGACGAGGGGTCCAGATACGCAGTATTTT. This translates into CASSVTGTRGPDTQYF.

V and J are TRBV27 and TRBJ2-7, with 8 nucleotides matching TRBD1. The CDR3 runs 14 residues. Germline V gene data show CDR1 as MNHEY and CDR2 as SMNVEV (reference sequence). The V gene end was trimmed by 5 bases and the J gene end by 2 bases; junction bases not matched to a gene: 5. The CDR3 sequence is CASSPGDRPYEQYF. The CDR3 bases are TGTGCCAGCAGTCCGGGGGACAGGCCCTACGAGCAGTACTTC.

The rearrangement links TRBV4-3 to TRBJ2-1; either TRBD1 or TRBD2 may supply D (7 bases each). Germline CDR1 reads LGHNA; CDR2 reads YSLEER. The V end lost 2 bases, the J end lost 9 bases, and 23 bases lay between the germline ends. The CDR3 is 17 residues long. CDR3 sequence: CASSQSGGGGPIGEQFF. The CDR3 DNA reads as TGCGCCAGCAGCCAATCAGGGGGGGGAGGGCCGATCGGTGAGCAGTTCTTC.

The J gene is TRBJ2-5, the V gene TRBV11-3; the D gene is possibly TRBD2 (6 bases). V was pared by 5 bases and J by 6 bases, with 13 bases between. The CDR3 covers 13 residues. In germline, CDR1 is SGHNT, CDR2 YENEEA. The CDR3 spells CASSPPGVKTQYF. The CDR3 DNA reads as TGTGCCAGCAGCCCCCCGGGGGTGAAGACCCAGTACTTC. Full variable domain (remainder filled in from reference TRBV11-3 and TRBJ2-5): EAGVVQSPRYKIIEKKQPVAFWCNPISGHNTLYWYLQNLGQGPELLIRYENEEAVDDSQLPKDRFSAERLKGVDSTLKIQPAELGDSAVYLCASSPPGVKTQYFGPGTRLLVL.